Each of the 28 T cell receptor beta chains below was sequenced from the same sample in a study of T cells in Graves' hyperthyroidism and ophthalmopathy. RNA transcripts provided the source from which TCR beta CDR3 regions were amplified. The HTBI set primed first-round TCR CDR3 RT-PCR. TCRdb used MiXCR to reprocess the multiplex PCR reads, holding one entry per CDR3 protein. The sample shows approximately 330,000 distinct CDR3 sequences, 20% to 25% of them seen only once. Sequencing used blood. The receptors originated from a woman in her forties or fifties with Graves' hyperthyroidism.

This clonotype was found many times. The chain joins TRBV3-1 to TRBJ1-1, with 7 bases that match TRBD1. The CDR3 is 16 amino acids. Losses at the gene ends were 5 bases for V and 2 bases for J; bases not matched to a gene: 11. Germline assignment: CDR1 LGHDT and CDR2 YNNKEL (reference sequence). CDR3 nucleotide sequence: TGTGCCAGCAGCAAGGGACCTACAGGGGACAACACTGAAGCTTTCTTT. Translating gives CASSKGPTGDNTEAFF. The complete variable domain, with remaining parts taken from reference TRBV3-1 and TRBJ1-1, reads DTAVSQTPKYLVTQMGNDKSIKCEQNLGHDTMYWYKQDSKKFLKIMFSYNNKELIINETVPNRFSPKSPDKAHLNLHINSLELGDSAVYFCASSKGPTGDNTEAFFGQGTRLTVV.

There are a few counts of this clonotype. The chain recombines TRBV3-1 with TRBJ2-2; 8 bases are shared with TRBD1. V shed 1 base, J shed 5 bases, and the junction held 3 bases outside the gene matches. The CDR3 contains 15 residues. The germline V gene has CDR1 LGHDT and CDR2 YNNKEL (reference sequence). CDR3 in amino acids: CASSQGTGRTGELFF. As DNA, the CDR3 is TGTGCCAGCAGCCAAGGGACAGGGAGAACCGGGGAGCTGTTTTTT.

This clonotype was counted many times. This chain connects TRBV28 to TRBJ2-7, with D maybe TRBD2 (6 bases). CDR1 and CDR2 from the germline V gene are MDHEN and SYDVKM. The CDR3 loop spans 14 amino acids. The V end was cut by 2 bases, the J end by 7 bases, with 15 bases between. DNA for the CDR3: TGTGCCAGCAGTTTAGCGGGGACCACGAGGGAGCAGTACTTC. It yields the protein CASSLAGTTREQYF.

This clonotype was counted only a few times. The rearrangement links TRBV7-2 to TRBJ2-1; 10 nucleotides line up with TRBD2. The CDR3 has 19 residues. With 6 bases clipped from V and 0 bases from J, the junction kept 14 bases outside the gene matches. Looked up from germline, CDR1 is SGHTA and CDR2 is FQGNSA. CDR3 region: CASRTTSGPSRSSYNEQFF. The CDR3 region has the DNA TGTGCCAGCAGAACGACTAGCGGGCCTTCAAGGAGCTCCTACAATGAGCAGTTCTTC. Filled out from reference TRBV7-2 and TRBJ2-1, the complete variable domain reads GAGVSQSPSNKVTEKGKDVELRCDPISGHTALYWYRQSLGQGLEFLIYFQGNSAPDKSGLPSDRFSAERTGGSVSTLTIQRTQQEDSAVYLCASRTTSGPSRSSYNEQFFGPGTRLTVL.

The chain couples TRBV2 to TRBJ2-1; 7 positions agree with TRBD1. There are 14 residues in the CDR3. Germline V gene lookup returns CDR1 SNHLY and CDR2 FYNNEI. After removal of 2 bases from V and 9 bases from J, the junction contained 7 bases not matched to a gene. DNA for the CDR3: TGTGCCAGCAGTGAAACAGGGGCAGGGGGTGAGCAGTTCTTC. This sequence encodes CASSETGAGGEQFF.

This clonotype was recorded many times. This chain links TRBV20-1 with TRBJ2-3; D remains ambiguous. The CDR3 sequence is 14 residues long. V gave up 6 bases and J gave up 0 bases, with 13 bases separating them. From germline, CDR1 is DFQATT and CDR2 SNEGSKA (reference sequence). DNA of the CDR3: TGCAGTGCCCCATCTAGGGTGAGCACAGATACGCAGTATTTT. It codes for CSAPSRVSTDTQYF.

The table lists this clonotype with many counts. The genes are TRBV11-2 and TRBJ2-3, with D uncertain. The CDR3 has 19 residues. Germline V gene lookup returns CDR1 SGHAT and CDR2 FQNNGV. With 5 bases removed from V and 0 bases from J, the gap between germline ends came to 24 bases. The CDR3 nucleotides are TGTGCCAGCAGCCCGTTGACCGGGCGGCCCCTCTTAAGCACAGATACGCAGTATTTT. Translation gives CASSPLTGRPLLSTDTQYF. Supplemented by reference TRBV11-2 and TRBJ2-3, the full variable domain reads EAGVAQSPRYKIIEKRQSVAFWCNPISGHATLYWYQQILGQGPKLLIQFQNNGVVDDSQLPKDRFSAERLKGVDSTLKIQPAKLEDSAVYLCASSPLTGRPLLSTDTQYFGPGTRLTVL.

This clonotype was seen many times. V gene TRBV18 combines with J gene TRBJ2-1, with D perhaps TRBD2 (5 bases). Germline CDR1 and CDR2: KGHSH and LQKENI. Deletions cut 2 bases from V and 6 bases from J, with 14 bases between. This CDR3 has 15 residues. CDR3 sequence: CASSPGGPGGNEQFF. The CDR3 DNA is TGTGCCAGCTCACCAGGAGGCCCCGGAGGCAATGAGCAGTTCTTC.

In this sample, this clonotype turned up many times. This sequence joins TRBV11-3 and TRBJ2-1; the match to TRBD1 covers 8 bases. V lost 2 bases to trimming and J lost 4 bases; unmatched junction nucleotides: 4. This CDR3 is built from 15 residues. Germline V gives CDR1 SGHNT, CDR2 YENEEA. Here the CDR3 DNA reads TGTGCCAGCAGCTTACGGGACAGGTCTTACAATGAGCAGTTCTTC. Protein product: CASSLRDRSYNEQFF.

In its sample, this clonotype was seen many times. The genes are TRBV28 and TRBJ2-5; D ambiguous. V was clipped by 4 bases and J by 7 bases, with 13 bases between them. The CDR3 covers 13 residues. From germline, CDR1 is MDHEN and CDR2 SYDVKM. CDR3 in DNA: TGTGCCAGCAGTTCGTTAGTGAATTGGACCCAGTACTTC. It translates to CASSSLVNWTQYF.

The chain has TRBV18 and TRBJ2-3; 8 bases align to TRBD1. The CDR3 runs 15 residues. V lost 4 bases to trimming and J lost 2 bases; unmatched junction nucleotides: 5. Per the germline V gene, CDR1 is KGHSH and CDR2 is LQKENI. For the CDR3, the DNA is TGTGCCAGCTCACGGACAGGGCAAAACACAGATACGCAGTATTTT. Its protein is CASSRTGQNTDTQYF.

This clonotype was counted only a few times. One end of the junction is discordant with germline, which a read error may explain. The CDR3 sequence is CASSYSTLARGDNSLLHF. The CDR3 nucleotides read TGTGCCAGCAGTTACTCGACTTTGGCCAGGGGGGATAATTCACTCCTCCACTTT. The V call is TRBV6-5, the J call TRBJ1-6; TRBD1 matches 7 bases. Looked up from germline, CDR1 is MNHEY and CDR2 is SVGAGI. The CDR3 loop spans 18 amino acids.

The rearrangement links TRBV7-8 to TRBJ2-7; 7 nucleotides match TRBD1. V was clipped by 5 bases and J by 1 base; unmatched bases: 5. Germline V CDR1 and CDR2: SGHVS, FQNEAQ. This CDR3 has 14 amino acids. The CDR3 here is CASSPLTGSYEQYF. As DNA, the CDR3 is TGTGCCAGCAGCCCACTGACAGGGTCCTACGAGCAGTACTTC. The variable domain in full, with the rest retrieved from reference TRBV7-8 and TRBJ2-7, is GAGVSQSPRYKVAKRGQDVALRCDPISGHVSLFWYQQALGQGPEFLTYFQNEAQLDKSGLPSDRFFAERPEGSVSTLKIQRTQQEDSAVYLCASSPLTGSYEQYFGPGTRLTVT.

A remark on this clonotype: A much larger clone sits a single nucleotide away, making a read error possible. The rearrangement uses TRBV29-1 and TRBJ1-2; 7 bases agree with TRBD1. CDR1 and CDR2 from the germline V gene are SQVTM and ANQGSEA. CDR3 length: 13 residues. The CDR3 loop is CNANRQGEYGYTF. The CDR3 nucleotides are TGCAACGCAAATAGACAGGGAGAGTATGGCTACACCTTC.

This clonotype was counted ten times or more. V and J are TRBV12-3 or TRBV12-4 and TRBJ2-2, with TRBD2 identical over 16 bases. The CDR3 length is 21 residues. Trimming cost V 3 bases and J 4 bases; bases outside gene matches: 14. The CDR3 here is CASSFLRPGLAGGRGTGELFF. CDR3 sequence (DNA): TGTGCCAGCAGTTTCCTGAGACCGGGACTAGCGGGGGGGCGTGGCACCGGGGAGCTGTTTTTT.

This clonotype has a count of ten or more. The V call is TRBV24-1, the J call TRBJ2-3, with 9 bases matching TRBD1. CDR1 is KGHDR and CDR2 is SFDVKD in the germline V gene. Trimming removed 2 bases from V and 1 base from J; junction bases left unmatched: 3. The CDR3 sequence is 16 residues long. CDR3 nucleotide sequence: TGTGCCACCAGTGATTCTGGGACAGGGCGCACAGATACGCAGTATTTT. As protein: CATSDSGTGRTDTQYF.

The rearrangement joins TRBV2 to TRBJ2-2; the D gene is possibly TRBD1 (5 bases). CDR1 and CDR2 (germline): SNHLY, FYNNEI. The CDR3 has 14 amino acids. The ends were cut back, 7 bases at V and 6 bases at J, with 15 bases in the middle. The CDR3 bases are TGTGCCAGCACCTCGATAAGGGGCCCCGGGGAGCTGTTTTTT. Encoded protein: CASTSIRGPGELFF.

Only a few counts were recorded for this clonotype. V and J are TRBV20-1 and TRBJ2-1; 10 bases fit TRBD2. Per the germline V gene, CDR1 is DFQATT and CDR2 is SNEGSKA (reference sequence). Trimming cost V 4 bases and J 5 bases; bases outside gene matches: 5. CDR3 length: 14 residues. CDR3 bases: TGCAGTGCTATTAAACTAGCGGGGAACAATGAGCAGTTCTTC. Its protein product is CSAIKLAGNNEQFF.

The chain joins TRBV7-9 to TRBJ2-1; TRBD2 agrees at 10 bases. The germline V gene has CDR1 SEHNR and CDR2 FQNEAQ (reference sequence). The CDR3 length is 14 residues. The V segment lost 5 bases and the J segment 5 bases; nucleotides outside the gene matches: 3. CDR3 coding DNA: TGTGCCAGCAGCCGGGGGACTAGCGACAATGAGCAGTTCTTC. It yields the protein CASSRGTSDNEQFF. The full variable domain, in which reference TRBV7-9 and TRBJ2-1 provide the parts outside the CDR3, is DTGVSQNPRHKITKRGQNVTFRCDPISEHNRLYWYRQTLGQGPEFLTYFQNEAQLEKSRLLSDRFSAERPKGSFSTLEIQRTEQGDSAMYLCASSRGTSDNEQFFGPGTRLTVL.

With regard to this clonotype: This may come from a read error, since a much larger clone is one base off. This chain links TRBV2 with TRBJ1-4; D unresolved. From germline, CDR1 is SNHLY and CDR2 FYNNEI. The CDR3 runs 11 residues. The CDR3 DNA sequence: TGTGCCCGCAGTGAGAAAGAAAAACTGTTTTTT. Amino acid sequence: CARSEKEKLFF.

The sample holds a few counts of this clonotype. A read error may explain this, as a much larger clone is one base away. The chain recombines TRBV20-1 with TRBJ1-2; 7 bases match TRBD1. J gave up 6 bases and V 3 bases, and 4 bases lay outside the gene matches. The CDR3 loop spans 12 amino acids. CDR1 is DFQATT and CDR2 is SNEGSKA in the germline V gene (reference sequence). CDR3 coding DNA: TGCAGTGCTAGTGACAGGGACGATGGCTACACCTTC. Protein sequence: CSASDRDDGYTF.

This clonotype was observed at least ten times. The J gene is TRBJ2-7, the V gene TRBV12-3 or TRBV12-4; the D is unclear. Trimming took 3 bases from V and 7 from J, leaving 16 bases between them. CDR3 size: 14 residues. The CDR3, as DNA: TGTGCCAGCAGTTTCGACAATTTACGGCGGGAGCAGTACTTC. Encoded protein: CASSFDNLRREQYF.

This clonotype has just a few counts. The chain couples TRBV3-1 to TRBJ1-2; D possibly corresponds to TRBD1 (6 bases). V lost 0 bases to trimming and J lost 8 bases, with 13 bases between them. Germline CDR1 LGHDT, CDR2 YNNKEL (reference sequence). CDR3 size: 14 residues. The CDR3 nucleotides are TGTGCCAGCAGCCAAGAGAACAGGGCCCGAGGCTACACCTTC. Its protein is CASSQENRARGYTF.

This clonotype was seen many times. The rearrangement uses TRBV3-1 and TRBJ1-1, with TRBD1 matching over 8 bases. The CDR3 is made up of 12 amino acids. Germline CDR1 LGHDT, CDR2 YNNKEL (reference sequence). With V trimmed by 7 bases and J by 4 bases, 2 bases remained unmatched. The CDR3 sequence is CASTTGGTEAFF. In DNA, the CDR3 is TGTGCCAGCACAACAGGGGGCACTGAAGCTTTCTTT.

This clonotype showed up just once. This chain uses TRBV28 with TRBJ2-5; D unresolved. The germline gives CDR1 MDHEN, CDR2 SYDVKM. The CDR3 is made up of 13 amino acids. The germline V and J ends were trimmed by 3 bases and 12 bases, with 17 bases remaining between them. CDR3 region: CASSFQRWATKYF. Here the CDR3 DNA reads TGTGCCAGCAGTTTCCAGAGATGGGCGACGAAGTACTTC.

This clonotype was seen ten or more times. One end of the junction fails to match germline, which may point to a read error. The rearrangement uses TRBV7-7 and TRBJ2-5; D gene uncertain. The CDR3 is 15 amino acids. Looked up from germline, CDR1 is SSHAT and CDR2 is FNYEAQ (reference sequence). The CDR3 reads CASSLGRLPQETQYF. DNA of the CDR3: TGTGCTAGCAGCTTAGGTCGATTACCTCAAGAGACCCAGTACTTC.

This clonotype was recorded at least ten times. In nucleotides, the CDR3 is TGTGCCAGCAGCTTATCCCTGGAGGCCATTCAGTACTTC. Translation: CASSLSLEAIQYF. This rearrangement joins TRBV13 to TRBJ2-4; maybe TRBD2 (5 bases). CDR1 and CDR2 (germline): PRHDT, FYEKMQ (reference sequence). This CDR3 has 13 residues. Trimming stripped 2 bases from V and 9 bases from J, with 11 bases between.

This clonotype was seen repeatedly, ten times or more. With a much larger clone just one base away, this may be a read error. The CDR3 reads CAWSVGGADTEAFF. In nucleotides, the CDR3 is TGTGCCTGGAGTGTTGGGGGGGCGGACACTGAAGCTTTCTTT. The chain uses TRBV30 and TRBJ1-1, with D maybe TRBD1 (6 bases). In germline, CDR1 is GTSNPN, CDR2 SVGIG (reference sequence). V dropped 0 bases and J dropped 3 bases, with 11 bases sitting between them. There are 14 residues in the CDR3.